A selection of T cell receptor beta chains follows, all from one sample in a study of blood T cell repertoires in COVID-19. Assay used: immunoSEQ multiplex PCR; TCRdb lists only in-frame clones, some missing. This table holds about 45,000 clones, 90% found once. The sequencing sample was made of peripheral blood. The receptors derive from a human donor in a cohort sampled during active COVID-19. CDR3s include the opening cysteine and the closing phenylalanine or tryptophan. Each record gives: clone size, D gene, V gene, J gene, CDR3 DNA, CDR3 protein. D genes are given only for firm matches. The size of a clone is reported for some rows only, either as once, few or many, or as a class for expanded clones.

>-|-|TRBV4-2|TRBJ2-2
TGTGCCAGCAGCCGAACGGGGGATGTGGACACCGGGGAGCTGTTTTTT
CASSRTGDVDTGELFF
>once|-|TRBV4-1|TRBJ1-6
TGCGCCAGCAGCCAATGGACAAAGCCCGGGTCACCCCTCCACTTT
CASSQWTKPGSPLHF
>-|-|TRBV18|TRBJ1-2
TGTGCCAGCTCACCAGAGGCAGACTATGGCTACACCTTC
CASSPEADYGYTF
>-|-|TRBV19|TRBJ2-3
TGTGCCAGTAGTATAGCAGGGTACACAGATACGCAGTATTTT
CASSIAGYTDTQYF
>-|TRBD1|TRBV6-6|TRBJ2-1
TGTGCCAGCAGAGCCGGGACAGCCTACAATGAGCAGTTCTTC
CASRAGTAYNEQFF
>-|-|TRBV11-2|TRBJ2-2
TGTGCCAGCAGCTTAGATCGCTACGGGGAGCTGTTTTTT
CASSLDRYGELFF
>-|-|TRBV27|TRBJ1-2
TGTGCCAGCAGTTTATCCGGCTATGGCTACACCTTC
CASSLSGYGYTF
>-|TRBD1|TRBV2|TRBJ2-2
TGTGCCAGCAGGGGAAACAGGGGGGCCGGGGAGCTGTTTTTT
CASRGNRGAGELFF
>-|TRBD1|TRBV7-6|TRBJ1-3
TGTGCCAGCTCGTCGACAGGGTGGGACTCTGGAAACACCATATATTTT
CASSSTGWDSGNTIYF
>few|-|TRBV7-9|TRBJ2-2
TGTGCCAGCAGCTTAGGTCGTGTGGGCAGTGAGAACACCGGGGAGCTGTTTTTT
CASSLGRVGSENTGELFF
>-|TRBD1|TRBV4-1|TRBJ1-1
TGCGCCAGCAGCCATGACAGGGCTGGTGAAGCTTTCTTT
CASSHDRAGEAFF
>-|TRBD1|TRBV9|TRBJ2-2
TGTGCCAGCAGCGTAGGGCCCCCGGGACAGGGCTCCGTCGGGGAGCTGTTTTTT
CASSVGPPGQGSVGELFF
>-|TRBD1|TRBV5-1|TRBJ1-2
TGCGCCAGCAGTACAGGGGGAGGCAATGGCTACACCTTC
CASSTGGGNGYTF
>-|-|TRBV7-9|TRBJ2-7
TGTGCCAGCAGCTACCCGAGTCGAACCTACGAGCAGTACTTC
CASSYPSRTYEQYF
>-|TRBD1|TRBV10-3|TRBJ1-1
TGTGCCATCAGTGGAATTATGGGACAGGGCAGTGAAGCTTTCTTT
CAISGIMGQGSEAFF
>-|TRBD1|TRBV7-8|TRBJ2-3
TGTGCCAGCAGCTTAACACAGGGGGCTTGGGACACAGATACGCAGTATTTT
CASSLTQGAWDTDTQYF
>-|-|TRBV6-5|TRBJ2-7
TGTGCCAGCAGTTACAAGGGACACCTTTTCTACGAGCAGTACTTC
CASSYKGHLFYEQYF
>-|TRBD2|TRBV6-2/TRBV6-3|TRBJ2-3
TGTGCCAGCAGCGTGGACGGGGGGGTGGCAGATACGCAGTATTTT
CASSVDGGVADTQYF
>-|-|TRBV14|TRBJ1-5
TGTGCCAGCAGCCAAGGAGGGATCGGTCAGCCCCAGCATTTT
CASSQGGIGQPQHF
>few|-|TRBV9|TRBJ2-1
TGTGCCAGCAGCGTAGCCGGGTCCCCCTGGGACAATGAGCAGTTCTTC
CASSVAGSPWDNEQFF
>-|-|TRBV6-5|TRBJ2-3
TGTGCCAGCAGTTGGATAGGGGTTACAGATACGCAGTATTTT
CASSWIGVTDTQYF
>-|-|TRBV3-1/TRBV3-2|TRBJ2-5
TGTGCCAGCAGCCCCCTAGACCAAGAGACCCAGTACTTC
CASSPLDQETQYF
>-|-|TRBV4-3|TRBJ1-2
TGCGCCAGCAGCCAAGACCAGGGGATGGGATATGGCTACACCTTC
CASSQDQGMGYGYTF
>-|TRBD1|TRBV23-1|TRBJ1-3
TGCGCCAGCAGTCAACCGCCCCCGGACAGGGGGTGGCCTGGAAACACCATATATTTT
CASSQPPPDRGWPGNTIYF
>-|-|TRBV2|TRBJ1-1
TGTGCCAGCCAGGTGACAGCTGAAGCTTTCTTT
CASQVTAEAFF
>-|-|TRBV14|TRBJ2-7
TGTGCCAGCAGCCAGGGCAGGGACTACGAGCAGTACTTC
CASSQGRDYEQYF
>-|-|TRBV6-2/TRBV6-3|TRBJ2-2
TGTGCCAGCAGTGAGTTCCTCCGTGCCGGGGAGCTGTTTTTT
CASSEFLRAGELFF
>-|-|TRBV6-6|TRBJ2-3
TGTGCCAGCAGTTACGTCCTACCGGGGTCCGATACGCAGTATTTT
CASSYVLPGSDTQYF
>-|-|TRBV6-2/TRBV6-3|TRBJ2-3
TGTGCCAGCAGTTACTATGGCAGGGTTACAGATACGCAGTATTTT
CASSYYGRVTDTQYF
>-|TRBD2|TRBV6-5|TRBJ2-7
TGTGCCAGCAGTCGGGCTAGCGGGGCCTACGAGCAGTACTTC
CASSRASGAYEQYF
>-|TRBD2|TRBV12-5|TRBJ2-3
TGTGCTAGTGGTTTTTTTTTGCTAGCGGGACGGAGGGACACTACGCAGTATTTT
CASGFFLLAGRRDTTQYF
>-|-|TRBV29-1|TRBJ2-7
TGCAGCGTTGTAGCGGATCCCTACGAGCAGTACTTC
CSVVADPYEQYF
>-|-|TRBV9|TRBJ1-1
TGTGCCAGCAGCGTAGCCGGTCAAGCGAACACTGAAGCTTTCTTT
CASSVAGQANTEAFF
>-|-|TRBV19|TRBJ1-5
TGTGCCAGTAGTATAAGAGGACACATTAACAATCAGCCCCAGCATTTT
CASSIRGHINNQPQHF